A single sample gave rise to the 10 T cell receptor beta chains below, sequenced in a study of post-analysis software for immune sequencing data. No antigen has been identified for these receptors. Study-wide points: Patients used several TRBV segments, including TRBV5-6, TRBV5-1 and TRBV20-1, more often than controls.

Each TCR beta cDNA library carried unique molecular identifiers. MiXCR, run by TCRdb on the PCR reads, gives a single entry per CDR3 protein. The sample shows around 440,000 distinct CDR3 sequences, around 40% of them seen only once. The sequenced sample was blood. These TCRs come from a girl aged 10 to 17 with multiple sclerosis.

The CDR3, as DNA: TGTGCCAGCAGCGACAAAAACATTCAGTACTTC. This encodes CASSDKNIQYF. The chain uses TRBV6-6 and TRBJ2-4, with D hard to call. CDR3 size: 11 residues. Trimming took off 6 bases at V and 3 bases at J, with 3 bases between the two ends. Germline assignment: CDR1 MNHNY and CDR2 SVGAGI (reference sequence).

For this clonotype: Compared with germline, one end of the junction differs, possibly owing to a read error. The chain recombines TRBV7-3 with TRBJ2-1, with 9 bases lining up with TRBD1. Per germline, CDR1 SGHTA and CDR2 FQGTGA. CDR3 length: 17 amino acids. The CDR3 region is CASSLAAGTGPHNEKFF. CDR3 bases: TGTGCCAGCAGCTTAGCGGCTGGGACAGGGCCTCACAATGAGAAGTTCTTC.

The CDR3 loop reads CSVTSGIPWRTDTQYF. CDR3 bases: TGCAGCGTCACTAGCGGGATACCTTGGCGCACAGATACGCAGTATTTT. The V and J genes are TRBV29-1 and TRBJ2-3; 10 bases map to TRBD2. The CDR3 loop spans 16 amino acids. J gave up 1 base and V 6 bases, and 10 bases lay outside the gene matches. Germline V gene lookup returns CDR1 SQVTM and CDR2 ANQGSEA.

The gene calls are TRBV7-9 and TRBJ2-7; D gene unclear. This CDR3 has 14 amino acids. The V gene lost 2 bases and the J gene lost 2 bases, with 10 bases spanning the gap. Germline lookup yields CDR1 SEHNR and CDR2 FQNEAQ (reference sequence). The CDR3 DNA sequence: TGTGCCAGCAGCTTATCAAGGAAGACCTACGAGCAGTACTTC. Protein sequence: CASSLSRKTYEQYF.

The chain couples TRBV7-9 to TRBJ2-7, with D uncertain. Trimming shortened V by 4 bases and J by 3 bases, and 10 bases separated the two germline ends. The CDR3 is 13 residues long. Germline CDR1 and CDR2: SEHNR and FQNEAQ (reference sequence). CDR3 bases: TGTGCCAGCAGCTACTGGGGTGGCTACGAGCAGTACTTC. Its translation is CASSYWGGYEQYF. Full variable domain (rest looked up from reference TRBV7-9 and TRBJ2-7): DTGVSQNPRHKITKRGQNVTFRCDPISEHNRLYWYRQTLGQGPEFLTYFQNEAQLEKSRLLSDRFSAERPKGSFSTLEIQRTEQGDSAMYLCASSYWGGYEQYFGPGTRLTVT.

The CDR3 reads CASSLRLDTSYNEQFF. The CDR3 DNA follows: TGTGCCAGCAGCTTACGCCTCGACACCTCCTACAATGAGCAGTTCTTC. The chain couples TRBV11-2 to TRBJ2-1, with D hard to call. There are 16 residues in the CDR3. In germline, CDR1 is SGHAT, CDR2 FQNNGV. V was pared by 2 bases and J by 0 bases, with 11 bases between.

V and J are TRBV7-9 and TRBJ2-7, with D possibly TRBD1 on 5 matching bases. CDR1 is SEHNR, CDR2 FQNEAQ, per germline (reference sequence). The CDR3 sequence is 14 residues long. The ends were cut back, 5 bases at V and 0 bases at J, with 11 bases in the middle. The CDR3 loop is CASSDSPSSYEQYF. CDR3 sequence (DNA): TGTGCCAGCAGCGACAGCCCAAGCTCCTACGAGCAGTACTTC.

This chain links TRBV6-6 with TRBJ1-5; 12 nucleotides align to TRBD1. V lost 2 bases to trimming and J lost 7 bases; unmatched junction nucleotides: 6. From germline, CDR1 is MNHNY and CDR2 SVGAGI (reference sequence). This CDR3 is built from 16 residues. The CDR3 coding sequence is TGTGCCAGCAGTTACGGGGGACAGGGGGCCGGGCAGCCCCAGCATTTT. This sequence encodes CASSYGGQGAGQPQHF.

This clonotype was recorded at least ten times. V and J are TRBV5-1 and TRBJ2-7; D may match TRBD1 or TRBD2 (6 bases each). V was cut by 0 bases and J by 3 bases, with 13 bases left in between. This CDR3 region has 15 residues. Germline CDR1 SGHRS, CDR2 YFSETQ. As DNA, the CDR3 is TGCGCCAGCAGCTTGGCCGGGGGCGGTGACTACGAGCAGTACTTC. It specifies CASSLAGGGDYEQYF.

V and J are TRBV5-1 and TRBJ2-5, with D perhaps TRBD1 or TRBD2 (5 bases each). Germline V gene sequence: CDR1 SGHRS, CDR2 YFSETQ. The CDR3 extends over 15 amino acids. V was cut by 2 bases and J by 5 bases, with 16 bases left in between. The CDR3 region is CASSFSGDRVETQYF. The CDR3, as DNA: TGCGCCAGCAGCTTTTCCGGGGACCGAGTGGAGACCCAGTACTTC.